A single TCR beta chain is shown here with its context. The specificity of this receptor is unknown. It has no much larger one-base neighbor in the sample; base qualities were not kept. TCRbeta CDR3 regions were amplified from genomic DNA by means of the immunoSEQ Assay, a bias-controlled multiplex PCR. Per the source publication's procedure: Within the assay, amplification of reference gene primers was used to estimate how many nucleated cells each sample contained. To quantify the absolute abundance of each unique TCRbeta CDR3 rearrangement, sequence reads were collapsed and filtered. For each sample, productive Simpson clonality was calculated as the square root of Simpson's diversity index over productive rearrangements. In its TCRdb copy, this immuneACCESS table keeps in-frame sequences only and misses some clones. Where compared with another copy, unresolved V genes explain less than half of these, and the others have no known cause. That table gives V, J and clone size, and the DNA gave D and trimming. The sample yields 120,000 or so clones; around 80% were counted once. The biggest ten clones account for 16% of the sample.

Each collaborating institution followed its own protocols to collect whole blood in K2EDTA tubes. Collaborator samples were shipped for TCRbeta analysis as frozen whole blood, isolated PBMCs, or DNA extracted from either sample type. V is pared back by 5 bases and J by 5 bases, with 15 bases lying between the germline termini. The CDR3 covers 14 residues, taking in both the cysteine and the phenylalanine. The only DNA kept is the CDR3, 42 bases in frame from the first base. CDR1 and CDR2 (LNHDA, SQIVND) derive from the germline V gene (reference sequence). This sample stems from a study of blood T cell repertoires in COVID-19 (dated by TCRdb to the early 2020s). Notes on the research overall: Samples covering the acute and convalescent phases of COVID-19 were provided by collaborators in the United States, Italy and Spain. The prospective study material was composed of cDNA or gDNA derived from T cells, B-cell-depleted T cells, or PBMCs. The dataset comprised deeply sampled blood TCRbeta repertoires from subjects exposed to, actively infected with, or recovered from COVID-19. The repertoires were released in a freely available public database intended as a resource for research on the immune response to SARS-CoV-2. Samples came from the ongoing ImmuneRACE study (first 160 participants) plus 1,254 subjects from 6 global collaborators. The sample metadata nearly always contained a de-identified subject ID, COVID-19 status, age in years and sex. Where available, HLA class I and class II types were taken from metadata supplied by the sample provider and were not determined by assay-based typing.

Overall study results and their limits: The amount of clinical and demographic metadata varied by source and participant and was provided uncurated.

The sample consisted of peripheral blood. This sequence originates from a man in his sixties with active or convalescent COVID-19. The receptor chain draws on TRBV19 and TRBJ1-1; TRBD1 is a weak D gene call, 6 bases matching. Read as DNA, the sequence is TGTGCCAGTAGTGCAAACAGGGAGGGAACTGAAGCTTTCTTT. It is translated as CASSANREGTEAFF.